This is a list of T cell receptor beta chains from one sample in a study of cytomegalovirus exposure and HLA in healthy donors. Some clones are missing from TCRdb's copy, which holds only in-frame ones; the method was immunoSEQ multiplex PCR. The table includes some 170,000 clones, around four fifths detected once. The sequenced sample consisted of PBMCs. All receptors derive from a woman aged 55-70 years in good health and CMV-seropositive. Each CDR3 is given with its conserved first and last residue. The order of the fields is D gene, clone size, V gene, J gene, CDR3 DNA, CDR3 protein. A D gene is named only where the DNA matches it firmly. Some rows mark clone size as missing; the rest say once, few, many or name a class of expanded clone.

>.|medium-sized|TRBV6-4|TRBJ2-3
TGTGCCAGCAGTGACCGCGGAAGCACAGATACGCAGTATTTT
CASSDRGSTDTQYF
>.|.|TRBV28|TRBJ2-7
TGTGCCAGCAGTTTATCTGGACAGCAGACCTACGAGCAGTACTTC
CASSLSGQQTYEQYF
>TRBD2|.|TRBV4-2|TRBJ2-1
TGTGCCAGCAGCCAAGATTTAGCGGGCTCCTACAATGAGCAGTTCTTC
CASSQDLAGSYNEQFF
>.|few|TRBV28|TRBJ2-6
TGTGCCAGCAGTTCACCCTCCGGGACTGGGGCCAACGGCCTGACTTTC
CASSSPSGTGANGLTF
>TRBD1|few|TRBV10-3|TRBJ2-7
TGTGCCATCAGTGGGGGGACAGGGTTAGCGGAGCAGTACTTC
CAISGGTGLAEQYF
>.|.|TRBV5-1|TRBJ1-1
TGCGCCAGCAGCTTGTCCGCGGAGTTTGAAGCTTTCTTT
CASSLSAEFEAFF
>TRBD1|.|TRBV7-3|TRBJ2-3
TGTGCCAGCAGCTTCCGATCCTTCGCCACAGGGGACACAGATACGCAGTATTTT
CASSFRSFATGDTDTQYF
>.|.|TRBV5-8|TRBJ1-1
TGTGCCAGCAGCTTGGTAATTGAAGCTTTCTTT
CASSLVIEAFF
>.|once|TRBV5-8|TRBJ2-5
TGTGCCAGCAGTTTCGGACAGAAAGAGACCCAGTACTTC
CASSFGQKETQYF
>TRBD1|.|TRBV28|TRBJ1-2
TGTGCCAGCAGTTTACGGGACAGGGTTGGTTATGGCTACACCTTC
CASSLRDRVGYGYTF
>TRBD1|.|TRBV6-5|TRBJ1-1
TGTGCCAGCAGCCACCGACGGACAGGGACTGAAGCTTTCTTT
CASSHRRTGTEAFF
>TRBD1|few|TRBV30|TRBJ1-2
TGTGCCTGGAAACGAGACCCAGGGGGCGGGTATGGCTACACCTTC
CAWKRDPGGGYGYTF
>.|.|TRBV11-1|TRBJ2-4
TGTGCCAGCAGCTTGGGCTTTGGAAACATTCAGTACTTC
CASSLGFGNIQYF
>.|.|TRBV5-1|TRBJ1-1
TGCGCCAGCAGCTGGACGGATCGGGGGGAGAACACTGAAGCTTTCTTT
CASSWTDRGENTEAFF
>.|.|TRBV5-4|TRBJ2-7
TGTGCCAGCAGCCAATTGATAGGGCGGGTTCCCTACGAGCAGTACTTC
CASSQLIGRVPYEQYF
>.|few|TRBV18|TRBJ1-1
TGTGCCAGCTCTTCTAGTTCGCGGAACACTGAAGCTTTCTTT
CASSSSSRNTEAFF
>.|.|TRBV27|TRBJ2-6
TGTGCCAGCAGTTTTTATGCTCAGGGGTCTGGGGCCAACGTCCTGACTTTC
CASSFYAQGSGANVLTF
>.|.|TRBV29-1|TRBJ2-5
TGCAGCTTCACGCCAGAGGGCAAGGTTTCCGAGACCCAGTACTTC
CSFTPEGKVSETQYF
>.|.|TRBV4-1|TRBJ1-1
TGCGCCAGCAAACAGGGCTACTCCACTGAAGCTTTCTTT
CASKQGYSTEAFF
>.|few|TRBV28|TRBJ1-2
TGTGCCAGCAGCCCGGACAGCGTCTCGGGCTACACCTTC
CASSPDSVSGYTF
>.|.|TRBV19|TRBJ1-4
TGTGCCAGCCACTACCGGGAAAGAGGTGAAAAACTGTTTTTT
CASHYRERGEKLFF
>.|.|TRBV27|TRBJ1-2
TGTGCCAGCAGTTGGGACACCTCCCGTGGCTACACCTTC
CASSWDTSRGYTF
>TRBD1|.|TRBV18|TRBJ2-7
TGTGCCAGCTCACCACCGGGACAGGGATCGGGTACCTACGAGCAGTACTTC
CASSPPGQGSGTYEQYF
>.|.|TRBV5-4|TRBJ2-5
TGTGCCAGCAGCACGACAGCAGAGACCCAGTACTTC
CASSTTAETQYF
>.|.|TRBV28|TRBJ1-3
TGTGCCGGATCCAAAACAGGGACTGGAAACACCATATATTTT
CAGSKTGTGNTIYF
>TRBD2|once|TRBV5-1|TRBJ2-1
TGCGCCAGCAACAGCGGGAGGGACTCCTACAATGAGCAGTTCTTC
CASNSGRDSYNEQFF
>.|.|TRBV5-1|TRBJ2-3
TGCGCCAGCAGCTTGGCCGAGGGCAGTAGCACAGATACGCAGTATTTT
CASSLAEGSSTDTQYF
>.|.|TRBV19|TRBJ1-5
TGTGCCAGTAGTATAAGAGGAGGGAGACGTGATCAGCCCCAGCATTTT
CASSIRGGRRDQPQHF
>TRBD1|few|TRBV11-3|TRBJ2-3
TGTGCCAGCAGCCGGGACAGGGAGACAGATACGCAGTATTTT
CASSRDRETDTQYF
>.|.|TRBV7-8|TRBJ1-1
TGTGCCAGCAGCTTAGGGGAACTCAGGGGAGCTTTCTTT
CASSLGELRGAFF
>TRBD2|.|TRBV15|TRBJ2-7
TGTGCCACCAGCAGAGTTCTTCTCCCTGGACTAGCGGGAGACATTTACGAGCAGTACTTC
CATSRVLLPGLAGDIYEQYF
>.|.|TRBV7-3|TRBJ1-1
TGTGCCAGCAGCCAAGGCAGGCCCTCTATGAACACTGAAGCTTTCTTT
CASSQGRPSMNTEAFF
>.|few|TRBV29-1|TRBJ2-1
TGCAGTTCGGACCAGGGGTTCAATGAGCAGTTCTTC
CSSDQGFNEQFF
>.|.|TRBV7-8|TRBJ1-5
TGTGCCAGCAGTGGTCCGGGTAGCCTGCAGCCCCAGCATTTT
CASSGPGSLQPQHF